Shown below are 25 T cell receptor beta chains from a single sample sequenced in a study of shared clonotypes between healthy human individuals. TCRdb's table, derived via immunoSEQ multiplex PCR, lists solely in-frame clones and lacks some. Of 2,500,000 or so clones in the sample, more than 90% were seen once. The sequencing sample was made of naive CD4+ T cells sorted from blood. Indicated subset: CD45RA+ positively selected. These receptor sequences come from a young man in good health.

The chain joins TRBV5-1 to TRBJ1-6; D unresolved. This CDR3 is 14 amino acids long. V lost 0 bases and J lost 7, with 8 bases in between. Germline CDR1 reads SGHRS; CDR2 reads YFSETQ. CDR3 sequence: CASSLAAGNSPLHF. DNA of the CDR3: TGCGCCAGCAGCTTGGCAGCGGGAAATTCACCCCTCCACTTT.

The V call is TRBV6-6, the J call TRBJ2-7; 8 bases match TRBD1. Germline CDR1 and CDR2: MNHNY and SVGAGI (reference sequence). Trimming removed 7 bases from V and 2 bases from J; junction bases left unmatched: 4. This CDR3 comprises 13 residues. CDR3 residues: CASTTGVPYEQYF. CDR3 nucleotide sequence: TGTGCCAGCACGACAGGGGTCCCCTACGAGCAGTACTTC.

The chain carries TRBV18 and TRBJ2-7; TRBD2 might be the D (5 bases). V gave up 3 bases and J gave up 6 bases, with 18 bases separating them. This CDR3 region has 15 residues. Germline V gene lookup returns CDR1 KGHSH and CDR2 LQKENI. The CDR3 is CASSPTSGLAGEQYF. For the CDR3, the DNA is TGTGCCAGCTCACCGACCTCCGGTCTAGCAGGCGAGCAGTACTTC.

The genes are TRBV2 and TRBJ2-5; 12 bases are shared with TRBD2. The germline V gene has CDR1 SNHLY and CDR2 FYNNEI. Losses at the gene ends were 3 bases for V and 2 bases for J; bases not matched to a gene: 7. The CDR3 spans 17 residues. The DNA of the CDR3 is TGTGCCAGCAGTGATTCTAGACTAGCGGGGGTACAAGAGACCCAGTACTTC. Its protein product is CASSDSRLAGVQETQYF.

The chain has TRBV30 and TRBJ1-4; 7 nucleotides match TRBD1. The CDR3 extends over 15 amino acids. V was clipped by 5 bases and J by 4 bases; unmatched bases: 10. Germline V CDR1 and CDR2: GTSNPN, SVGIG (reference sequence). CDR3 sequence (DNA): TGTGCCTGGTCCTGGACAGGCGGGATTAATGAAAAACTGTTTTTT. Translated: CAWSWTGGINEKLFF.

CDR3 residues: CASSEDSGNTIYF. The CDR3 DNA sequence: TGTGCCAGTAGTGAGGACTCTGGAAACACCATATATTTT. The chain uses TRBV19 and TRBJ1-3; no firm D call. This CDR3 region has 13 residues. V was trimmed by 5 bases and J by 0 bases, leaving 5 bases between them. Germline V gene lookup returns CDR1 LNHDA and CDR2 SQIVND (reference sequence).

This clone was seen once. Other DNA sequences of this sample code for an identical CDR3. V and J are TRBV30 and TRBJ1-4, with D uncertain. Germline-derived CDR1 and CDR2 are GTSNPN and SVGIG (reference sequence). Between the trimmed V and J ends, which lost 1 base and 8 bases, there was a span of 11 bases. This CDR3 comprises 13 residues. Written as DNA, the CDR3 is TGTGCCTGGAGTGGTAGGGTTGGGGAAAAACTGTTTTTT. It translates to CAWSGRVGEKLFF.

This clone was detected once. The genes are TRBV6-6 and TRBJ2-2; the D is unclear. The CDR3 is 16 residues long. Trimming took 4 bases from V and 0 from J, leaving 12 bases between them. CDR1 is MNHNY, CDR2 SVGAGI, per germline (reference sequence). CDR3 in amino acids: CASSSYDGPNTGELFF. Here the CDR3 DNA reads TGTGCCAGCAGTTCCTACGACGGCCCGAACACCGGGGAGCTGTTTTTT.

Notes on this clone: Other DNA sequences in the sample encode the same CDR3. This chain uses TRBV28 with TRBJ1-2; D call uncertain. Germline-derived CDR1 and CDR2 are MDHEN and SYDVKM. V lost 4 bases and J 2 bases, leaving 5 bases between the germline ends. CDR3 length: 12 amino acids. The CDR3 is CASSSSNYGYTF. DNA for the CDR3: TGTGCCAGCAGTTCTTCAAACTATGGCTACACCTTC.

The chain is built from TRBV7-9 and TRBJ2-7, with a tentative D call TRBD2 (5 bases). CDR1 and CDR2 from the germline V gene are SEHNR and FQNEAQ (reference sequence). This CDR3 is 15 amino acids long. Trimming pared 1 base from V and 3 bases from J, leaving 13 bases between. The CDR3: CASSLEDFFSYEQYF. CDR3 nucleotide sequence: TGTGCCAGCAGCTTAGAGGACTTCTTTAGCTACGAGCAGTACTTC.

The J gene is TRBJ2-7, the V gene TRBV9; 11 bases match TRBD1. The CDR3 spans 16 residues. The junction had 5 bases not matched to a gene; V was cut back by 0 bases and J by 3 bases. Germline CDR1 and CDR2: SGDLS and YYNGEE. The CDR3 is CASSVDGTGGFYEQYF. Here the CDR3 DNA reads TGTGCCAGCAGCGTAGATGGGACAGGGGGGTTCTACGAGCAGTACTTC.

The chain joins TRBV28 to TRBJ2-1; D may match TRBD1 or TRBD2 (6 bases each). The V gene's germline CDR1 is MDHEN and CDR2 SYDVKM. V gave up 2 bases and J gave up 2 bases, with 10 bases separating them. The CDR3 spans 15 residues. The CDR3 region is CASSLGGTPYNEQFF. The CDR3 bases are TGTGCCAGCAGTTTAGGGGGGACACCCTACAATGAGCAGTTCTTC.

The rearrangement links TRBV5-1 to TRBJ2-3, with TRBD2 matching 8 bases. The CDR3 totals 16 residues. Germline CDR1 reads SGHRS; CDR2 reads YFSETQ. V lost 0 bases and J lost 6; bases outside the gene matches: 9. CDR3 nucleotide sequence: TGCGCCAGCAGCTTGGGTATTACGGGAGGGGCGGATACGCAGTATTTT. This sequence encodes CASSLGITGGADTQYF. Drawing the rest from reference TRBV5-1 and TRBJ2-3, the complete variable domain is KAGVTQTPRYLIKTRGQQVTLSCSPISGHRSVSWYQQTPGQGLQFLFEYFSETQRNKGNFPGRFSGRQFSNSRSEMNVSTLELGDSALYLCASSLGITGGADTQYFGPGTRLTVL.

V usage is TRBV21-1 and J usage is TRBJ2-7; the table's D call of TRBD1 was not tested on the DNA. TRBV21-1 is a known pseudogene. This CDR3 is 15 amino acids long. The CDR3 protein is CASSKEGNSIYEQYF. CDR3 DNA: TGTGCCAGCAGCAAAGAGGGGAACAGCATCTACGAGCAGTACTTC.

The V call is TRBV27, the J call TRBJ2-1; 15 nucleotides align to TRBD2. Germline-derived CDR1 and CDR2 are MNHEY and SMNVEV (reference sequence). V trimming: 3 bases; J trimming: 10 bases; junction bases outside the gene matches: 7. This CDR3 has 16 amino acids. This CDR3 reads CASSLGLAGGPREQFF. The CDR3 DNA sequence: TGTGCCAGCAGTTTGGGACTAGCGGGAGGCCCCCGGGAGCAGTTCTTC.

The gene calls are TRBV5-1 and TRBJ2-5, with 8 bases fitting TRBD2. The V and J ends lost 5 bases and 5 bases, in that order; junction bases with no gene match: 5. Germline values: CDR1 SGHRS, CDR2 YFSETQ. The CDR3 runs 13 residues. This CDR3 is CASRPGGAETQYF. The CDR3 DNA reads as TGCGCCAGCAGACCGGGAGGGGCGGAGACCCAGTACTTC.

This chain links TRBV6-5 with TRBJ1-2; tentative D call: TRBD1 (6 bases). Trimming took off 10 bases at V and 4 bases at J, with 22 bases between the two ends. This CDR3 spans 15 amino acids. In germline, CDR1 is MNHEY, CDR2 SVGAGI. CDR3 sequence: CATEPSGGQGYGYTF. As DNA, the CDR3 is TGTGCCACCGAACCGTCGGGGGGACAAGGCTATGGCTACACCTTC.

The chain links TRBV25-1 to TRBJ2-3; weak D call: TRBD2 (5 bases). CDR1 and CDR2 (germline): MGHDK, SYGVNS. V was shortened by 5 bases and J by 2 bases, with 14 bases between the two germline ends. This CDR3 region has 15 residues. The CDR3 DNA reads as TGTGCCAGCAGTAACACTAGGGCCTACACAGATACGCAGTATTTT. This translates into CASSNTRAYTDTQYF.

The J gene is TRBJ2-5, the V gene TRBV18, with 7 bases fitting TRBD2. The CDR3 spans 15 residues. The germline gives CDR1 KGHSH, CDR2 LQKENI. The V gene end was trimmed by 3 bases and the J gene end by 3 bases; junction bases not matched to a gene: 7. CDR3 sequence: CASSPPLGGEETQYF. DNA for the CDR3: TGTGCCAGCTCACCCCCTCTTGGGGGGGAAGAGACCCAGTACTTC.

The rearrangement uses TRBV19 and TRBJ1-5; tentatively, D is TRBD1 (6 bases). This CDR3 region has 15 residues. V was cut by 1 base and J by 3 bases, with 10 bases left in between. CDR1 LNHDA and CDR2 SQIVND come from the germline V gene (reference sequence). CDR3 amino acids: CASSIAGVDNQPQHF. CDR3 DNA sequence: TGTGCCAGTAGTATAGCAGGGGTTGACAATCAGCCCCAGCATTTT.

The chain couples TRBV19 to TRBJ1-5; 9 bases are a match to TRBD1. The germline CDR1 and CDR2 sequences are LNHDA and SQIVND (reference sequence). The CDR3 totals 16 residues. V was pared by 3 bases and J by 5 bases, with 8 bases of the junction left unmatched. CDR3 sequence reads: CASSILGQGIHQPQHF. DNA for the CDR3: TGTGCCAGTAGTATTTTAGGACAGGGGATTCATCAGCCCCAGCATTTT.

This chain links TRBV15 with TRBJ2-5; 7 bases fit TRBD1. The CDR3 is 14 amino acids. Per germline, CDR1 LNHNV and CDR2 YYDKDF (reference sequence). V lost 4 bases, J lost 5 bases, and 7 bases stayed unmatched. The CDR3 loop reads CATSTQGPLETQYF. The CDR3 bases are TGTGCCACCAGCACACAGGGGCCGCTTGAGACCCAGTACTTC.

The count of this clone is one. This rearrangement joins TRBV7-9 to TRBJ2-5, with D possibly TRBD1 on 5 matching bases. Trimming cost V 1 base and J 2 bases, with 20 bases left between them. The CDR3 has 18 amino acids. From germline, CDR1 is SEHNR and CDR2 FQNEAQ (reference sequence). The CDR3 DNA reads as TGTGCCAGCAGCTTAGGGGGCAAGGGCACCACGCTACAAGAGACCCAGTACTTC. Its protein is CASSLGGKGTTLQETQYF.

On this clone: Since a much larger clone is just one base distant, this may be a read error. Other DNA sequences from this sample encode an identical CDR3 as well. This sequence joins TRBV6-6 and TRBJ2-7; no definite D call. Germline CDR1 is MNHNY and CDR2 is SVGAGI (reference sequence). This CDR3 comprises 11 residues. V gave up 6 bases and J gave up 0 bases, with 3 bases separating them. For the CDR3, the DNA is TGTGCCAGCAGCCGCTCCTACGAGCAGTACTTC. Its translation is CASSRSYEQYF.

This clone appeared a single time. The V call is TRBV10-1, the J call TRBJ2-1, with 7 bases aligning to TRBD2. The V segment lost 2 bases and the J segment 14 bases; nucleotides outside the gene matches: 3. Germline CDR1 and CDR2: WNHNN and SYGVQD (reference sequence). The CDR3 is 11 residues long. As DNA, the CDR3 is TGCGCCAGCAGTGAGACTAGCGTCAAGTTCTTC. Residues: CASSETSVKFF.